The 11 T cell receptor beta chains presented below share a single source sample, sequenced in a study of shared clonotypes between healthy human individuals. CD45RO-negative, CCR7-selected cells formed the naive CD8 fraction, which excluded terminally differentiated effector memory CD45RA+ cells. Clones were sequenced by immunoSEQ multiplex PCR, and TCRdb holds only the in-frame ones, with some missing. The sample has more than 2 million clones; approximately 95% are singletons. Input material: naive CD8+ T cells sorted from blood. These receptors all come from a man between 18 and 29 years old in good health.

CDR3 nucleotides: TGTGCCATCAGTGAGTCGAGTAGGGACAGGGGGGAGTACACTGAAGCTTTCTTT. Residues: CAISESSRDRGEYTEAFF. The chain combines TRBV10-3 with TRBJ1-1, with TRBD1 matching 11 bases. V was clipped by 0 bases and J by 3 bases; unmatched bases: 9. The CDR3 is 18 amino acids. CDR1 ENHRY and CDR2 SYGVKD come from the germline V gene.

The CDR3 nucleotides read TGTGCCAGCAGCCCCTCCGTAGACACCGGGGAGCTGTTTTTT. It specifies CASSPSVDTGELFF. J is TRBJ2-2 and V is TRBV7-9; D gene uncertain. This CDR3 is 14 amino acids long. Germline CDR1 and CDR2: SEHNR and FQNEAQ (reference sequence). V lost 5 bases and J 3 bases, leaving 10 bases between the germline ends.

The CDR3 DNA sequence: TGCGCCAGCAGCCTACGACTGGGCTCTAGCAATGAGCAGTTCTTC. Protein: CASSLRLGSSNEQFF. This chain links TRBV5-1 with TRBJ2-1; D ambiguous. Germline V lookup: CDR1 SGHRS, CDR2 YFSETQ. Trimming stripped 4 bases from V and 6 bases from J, with 17 bases between. The CDR3 is 15 amino acids.

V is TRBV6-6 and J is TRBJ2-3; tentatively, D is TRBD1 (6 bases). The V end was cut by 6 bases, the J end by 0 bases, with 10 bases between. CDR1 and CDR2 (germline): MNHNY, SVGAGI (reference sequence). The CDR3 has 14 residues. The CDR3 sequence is CASRWTESTDTQYF. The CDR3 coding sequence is TGTGCCAGCAGGTGGACAGAAAGCACAGATACGCAGTATTTT.

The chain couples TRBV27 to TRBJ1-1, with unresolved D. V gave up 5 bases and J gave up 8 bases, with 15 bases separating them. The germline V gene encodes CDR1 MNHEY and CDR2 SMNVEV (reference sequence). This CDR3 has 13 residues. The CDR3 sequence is CASSITPGPEAFF. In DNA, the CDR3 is TGTGCCAGCAGTATTACACCCGGACCAGAAGCTTTCTTT.

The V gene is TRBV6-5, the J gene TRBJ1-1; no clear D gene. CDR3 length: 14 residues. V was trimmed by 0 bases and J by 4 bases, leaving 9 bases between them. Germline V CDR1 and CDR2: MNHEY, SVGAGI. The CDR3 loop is CASSYSPDLTEAFF. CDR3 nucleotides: TGTGCCAGCAGTTACTCGCCTGACCTCACTGAAGCTTTCTTT.

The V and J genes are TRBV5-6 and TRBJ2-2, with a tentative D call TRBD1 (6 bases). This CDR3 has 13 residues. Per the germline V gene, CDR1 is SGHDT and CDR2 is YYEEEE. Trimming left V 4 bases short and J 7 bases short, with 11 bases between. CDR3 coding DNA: TGTGCCAGCAGCGGGGGACACTACGGGGAGCTGTTTTTT. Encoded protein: CASSGGHYGELFF.

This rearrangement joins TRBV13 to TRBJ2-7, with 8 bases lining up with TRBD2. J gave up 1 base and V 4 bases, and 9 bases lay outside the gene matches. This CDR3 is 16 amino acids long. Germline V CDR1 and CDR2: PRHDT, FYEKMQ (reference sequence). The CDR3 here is CASSSGVSGVSYEQYF. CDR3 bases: TGTGCCAGCAGCTCCGGTGTTAGCGGGGTTTCCTACGAGCAGTACTTC.

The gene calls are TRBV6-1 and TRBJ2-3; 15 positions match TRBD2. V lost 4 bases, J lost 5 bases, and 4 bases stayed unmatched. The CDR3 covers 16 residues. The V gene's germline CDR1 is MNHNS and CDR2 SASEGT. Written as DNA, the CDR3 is TGTGCCAGCAGTGCGGGACTAGCGGGAGGCGTAGATACGCAGTATTTT. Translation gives CASSAGLAGGVDTQYF.

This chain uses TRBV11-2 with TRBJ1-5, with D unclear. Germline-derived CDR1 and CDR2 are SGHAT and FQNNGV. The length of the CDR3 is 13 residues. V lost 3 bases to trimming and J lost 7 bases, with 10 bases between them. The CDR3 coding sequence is TGTGCCAGCAGCTTGGAGGGAAGACAGCCCCAGCATTTT. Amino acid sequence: CASSLEGRQPQHF. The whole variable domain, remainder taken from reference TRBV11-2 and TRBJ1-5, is EAGVAQSPRYKIIEKRQSVAFWCNPISGHATLYWYQQILGQGPKLLIQFQNNGVVDDSQLPKDRFSAERLKGVDSTLKIQPAKLEDSAVYLCASSLEGRQPQHFGDGTRLSIL.

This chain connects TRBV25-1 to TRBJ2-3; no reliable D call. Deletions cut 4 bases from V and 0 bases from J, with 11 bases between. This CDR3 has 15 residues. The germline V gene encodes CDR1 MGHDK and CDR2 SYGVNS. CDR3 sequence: CASSVNPASTDTQYF. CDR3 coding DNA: TGTGCCAGCAGTGTAAATCCGGCTAGCACAGATACGCAGTATTTT.